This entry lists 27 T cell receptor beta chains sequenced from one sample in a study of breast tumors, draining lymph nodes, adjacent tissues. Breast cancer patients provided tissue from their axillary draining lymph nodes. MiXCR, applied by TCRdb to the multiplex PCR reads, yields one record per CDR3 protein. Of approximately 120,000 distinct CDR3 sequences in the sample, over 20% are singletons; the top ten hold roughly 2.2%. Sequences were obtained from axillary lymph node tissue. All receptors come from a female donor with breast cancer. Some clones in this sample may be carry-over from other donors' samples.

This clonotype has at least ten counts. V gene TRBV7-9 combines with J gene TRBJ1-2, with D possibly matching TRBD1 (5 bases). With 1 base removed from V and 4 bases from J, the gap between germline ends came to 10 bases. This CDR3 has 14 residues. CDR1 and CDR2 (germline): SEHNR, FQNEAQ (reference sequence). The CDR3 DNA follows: TGTGCCAGCAGCTTAGGTGGGGCGGGCTATGGCTACACCTTC. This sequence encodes CASSLGGAGYGYTF.

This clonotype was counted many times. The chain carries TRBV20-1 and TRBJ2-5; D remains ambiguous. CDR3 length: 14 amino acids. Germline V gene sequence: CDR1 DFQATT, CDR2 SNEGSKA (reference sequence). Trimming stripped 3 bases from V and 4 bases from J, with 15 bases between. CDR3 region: CSASPPGLPETQYF. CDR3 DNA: TGCAGTGCTAGCCCTCCCGGTTTACCAGAGACCCAGTACTTC.

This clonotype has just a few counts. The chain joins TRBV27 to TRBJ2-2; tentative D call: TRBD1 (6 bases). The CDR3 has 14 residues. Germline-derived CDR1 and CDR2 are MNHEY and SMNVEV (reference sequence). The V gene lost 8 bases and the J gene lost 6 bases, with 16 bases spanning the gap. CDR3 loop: CASGLTRGSGELFF. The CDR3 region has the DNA TGTGCCAGCGGACTGACCAGGGGTTCCGGGGAGCTGTTTTTT.

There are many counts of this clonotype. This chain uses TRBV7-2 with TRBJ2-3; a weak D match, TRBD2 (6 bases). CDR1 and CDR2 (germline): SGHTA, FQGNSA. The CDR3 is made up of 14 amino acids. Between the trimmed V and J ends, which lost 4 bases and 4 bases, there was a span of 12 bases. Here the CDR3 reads CASSSPSGADTQYF. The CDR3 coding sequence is TGTGCCAGCAGCTCCCCTTCGGGGGCAGATACGCAGTATTTT.

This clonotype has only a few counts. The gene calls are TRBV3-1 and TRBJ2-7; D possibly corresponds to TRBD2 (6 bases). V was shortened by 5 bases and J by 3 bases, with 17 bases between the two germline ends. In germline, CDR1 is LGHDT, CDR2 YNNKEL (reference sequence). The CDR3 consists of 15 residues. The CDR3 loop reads CASSSGPGLVYEQYF. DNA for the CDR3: TGTGCCAGCAGCTCTGGGCCGGGACTTGTCTACGAGCAGTACTTC.

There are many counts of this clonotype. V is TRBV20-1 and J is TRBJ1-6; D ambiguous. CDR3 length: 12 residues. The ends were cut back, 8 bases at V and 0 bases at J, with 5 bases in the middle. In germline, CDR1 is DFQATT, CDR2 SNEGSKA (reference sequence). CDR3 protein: CSSSSYNSPLHF. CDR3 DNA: TGCAGTTCGAGCTCCTATAATTCACCCCTCCACTTT.

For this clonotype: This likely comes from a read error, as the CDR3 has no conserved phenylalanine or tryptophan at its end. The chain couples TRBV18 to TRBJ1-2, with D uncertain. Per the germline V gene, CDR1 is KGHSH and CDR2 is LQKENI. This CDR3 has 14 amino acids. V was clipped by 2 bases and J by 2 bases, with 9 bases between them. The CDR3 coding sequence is TGTGCCAGCTCACCAAGGGCGGCCAACTATGGCTACACCTCC. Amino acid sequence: CASSPRAANYGYTS.

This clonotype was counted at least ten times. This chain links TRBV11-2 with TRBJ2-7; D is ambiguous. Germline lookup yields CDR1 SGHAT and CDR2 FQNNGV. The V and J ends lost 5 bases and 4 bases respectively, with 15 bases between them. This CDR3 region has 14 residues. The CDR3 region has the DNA TGTGCCAGCAGCCCAGACAACATTAGTTACGAGCAGTACTTC. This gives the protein CASSPDNISYEQYF.

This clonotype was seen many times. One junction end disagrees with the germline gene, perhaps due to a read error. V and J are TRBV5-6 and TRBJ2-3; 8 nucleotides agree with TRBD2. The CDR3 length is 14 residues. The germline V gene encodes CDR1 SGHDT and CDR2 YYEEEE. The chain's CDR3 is CASSLSGSKDTQYF. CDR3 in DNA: TGTGCCAGCAGCTTGAGCGGGAGCAAAGATACGCAGTATTTT.

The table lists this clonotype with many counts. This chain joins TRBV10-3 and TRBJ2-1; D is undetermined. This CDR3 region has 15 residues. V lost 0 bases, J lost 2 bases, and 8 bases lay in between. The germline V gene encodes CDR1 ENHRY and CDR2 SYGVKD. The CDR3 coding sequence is TGTGCCATCAGTGAGTCACAGCCCCCCTACAATGAGCAGTTCTTC. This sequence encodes CAISESQPPYNEQFF.

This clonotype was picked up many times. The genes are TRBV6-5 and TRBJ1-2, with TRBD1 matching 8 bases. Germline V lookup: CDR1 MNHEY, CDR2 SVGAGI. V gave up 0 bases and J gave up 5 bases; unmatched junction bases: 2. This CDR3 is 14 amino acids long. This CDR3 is CASSYSRTGYGYTF. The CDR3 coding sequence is TGTGCCAGCAGTTACTCTCGGACAGGGTATGGCTACACCTTC.

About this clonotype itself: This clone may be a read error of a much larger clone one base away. The CDR3 is CASSEEDTSKNTGELFF. The CDR3 DNA reads as TGTGCCAGCAGCGAAGAAGACACATCTAAAAACACCGGGGAGCTGTTTTTT. The chain is built from TRBV9 and TRBJ2-2, with unresolved D. Germline-derived CDR1 and CDR2 are SGDLS and YYNGEE. Trimming left V 3 bases short and J 2 bases short, with 17 bases between. The CDR3 is 17 amino acids.

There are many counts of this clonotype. CDR3 DNA sequence: TGCACCGGGACTAGTGGTCCAGATACGCAGTATTTT. The encoded protein is CTGTSGPDTQYF. This chain links TRBV29-1 with TRBJ2-3, with 8 bases matching TRBD2. CDR1 SQVTM and CDR2 ANQGSEA come from the germline V gene. The CDR3 is made up of 12 amino acids.

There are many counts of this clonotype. The CDR3 region is CAWSVWAGGTDTQYF. The CDR3 DNA reads as TGTGCCTGGAGCGTTTGGGCGGGGGGCACAGATACGCAGTATTTT. The chain couples TRBV30 to TRBJ2-3; 7 bases fit TRBD2. The CDR3 length is 15 residues. Unmatched junction bases numbered 7, after V lost 3 bases and J lost 1 base. CDR1 is GTSNPN, CDR2 SVGIG, per germline (reference sequence).

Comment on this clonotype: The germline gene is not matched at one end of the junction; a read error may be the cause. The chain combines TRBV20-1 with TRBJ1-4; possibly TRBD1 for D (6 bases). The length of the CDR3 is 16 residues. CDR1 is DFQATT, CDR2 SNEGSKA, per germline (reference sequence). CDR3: CSALQLQGPGYEKLSF. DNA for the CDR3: TGCAGTGCTCTACAACTACAGGGACCCGGATATGAAAAACTGTCTTTT.

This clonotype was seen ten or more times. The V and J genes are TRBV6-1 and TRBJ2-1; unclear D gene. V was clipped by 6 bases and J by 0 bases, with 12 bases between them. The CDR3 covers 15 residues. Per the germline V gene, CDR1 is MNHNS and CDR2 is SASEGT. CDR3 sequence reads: CASSPVRGSYNEQFF. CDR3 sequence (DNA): TGTGCCAGCAGCCCTGTAAGAGGCTCCTACAATGAGCAGTTCTTC.

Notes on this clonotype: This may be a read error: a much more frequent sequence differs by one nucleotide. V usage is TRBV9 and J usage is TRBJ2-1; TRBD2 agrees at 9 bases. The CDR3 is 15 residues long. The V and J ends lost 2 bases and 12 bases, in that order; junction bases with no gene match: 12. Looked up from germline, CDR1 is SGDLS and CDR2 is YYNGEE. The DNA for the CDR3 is TGTGCCAGCAGCGTCAAGCGGGAGGACCTCCGGGGGCAGTTCTTC. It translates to CASSVKREDLRGQFF.

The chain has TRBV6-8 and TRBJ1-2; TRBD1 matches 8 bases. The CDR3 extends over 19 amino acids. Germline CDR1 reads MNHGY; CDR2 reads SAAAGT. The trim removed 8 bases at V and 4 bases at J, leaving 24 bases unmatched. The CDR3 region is CASGQNRTGQGMSLYGYTF. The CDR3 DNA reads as TGTGCCAGCGGGCAAAACAGGACAGGACAGGGCATGTCACTCTATGGCTACACCTTC.

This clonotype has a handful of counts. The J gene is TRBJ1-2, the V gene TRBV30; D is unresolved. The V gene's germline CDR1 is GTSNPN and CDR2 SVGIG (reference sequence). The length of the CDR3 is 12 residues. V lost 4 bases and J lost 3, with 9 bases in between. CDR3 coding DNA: TGTGCCTGGACCGGAAATTACTATGGCTACACCTTC. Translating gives CAWTGNYYGYTF.

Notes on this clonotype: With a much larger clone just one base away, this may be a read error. The CDR3 spells CASSRRQTNYGYTF. CDR3 nucleotide sequence: TGTGCCAGTAGCCGACGGCAAACTAACTATGGCTACACCTTC. The J gene is TRBJ1-2, the V gene TRBV19; D gene unclear. The CDR3 runs to 14 residues. Germline CDR1 is LNHDA and CDR2 is SQIVND (reference sequence). With 6 bases removed from V and 0 bases from J, the gap between germline ends came to 11 bases.

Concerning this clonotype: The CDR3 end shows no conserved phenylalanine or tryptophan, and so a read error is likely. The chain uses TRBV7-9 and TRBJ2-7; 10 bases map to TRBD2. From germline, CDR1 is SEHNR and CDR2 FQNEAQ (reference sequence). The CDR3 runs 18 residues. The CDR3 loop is CASSFPGTSVSSSYAQYL. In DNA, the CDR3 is TGTGCCAGCAGCTTTCCCGGGACTAGCGTTTCAAGCTCCTACGCGCAGTACCTC.

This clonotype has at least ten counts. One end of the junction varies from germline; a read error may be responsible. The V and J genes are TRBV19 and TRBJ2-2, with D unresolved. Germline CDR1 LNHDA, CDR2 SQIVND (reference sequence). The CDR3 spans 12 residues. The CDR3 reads CASSKNPGELFF. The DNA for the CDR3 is TGTGCCAGTAGTAAGAACCCCGGGGAGCTGTTTTTT. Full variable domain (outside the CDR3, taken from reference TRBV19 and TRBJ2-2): DGGITQSPKYLFRKEGQNVTLSCEQNLNHDAMYWYRQDPGQGLRLIYYSQIVNDFQKGDIAEGYSVSREKKESFPLTVTSAQKNPTAFYLCASSKNPGELFFGEGSRLTVL.

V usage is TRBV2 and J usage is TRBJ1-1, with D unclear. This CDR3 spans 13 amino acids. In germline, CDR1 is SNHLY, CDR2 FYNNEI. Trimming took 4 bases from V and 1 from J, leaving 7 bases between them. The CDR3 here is CASSVGENTEAFF. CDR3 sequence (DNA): TGTGCCAGCAGTGTGGGCGAGAACACTGAAGCTTTCTTT.

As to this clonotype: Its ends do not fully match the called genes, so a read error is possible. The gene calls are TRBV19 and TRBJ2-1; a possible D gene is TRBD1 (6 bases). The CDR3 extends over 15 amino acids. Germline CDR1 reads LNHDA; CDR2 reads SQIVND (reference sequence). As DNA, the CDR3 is TGTGCCAGTACCCCCAAGGGGGTACAATACAATGAGCAGTTCTTT. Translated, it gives CASTPKGVQYNEQFF.

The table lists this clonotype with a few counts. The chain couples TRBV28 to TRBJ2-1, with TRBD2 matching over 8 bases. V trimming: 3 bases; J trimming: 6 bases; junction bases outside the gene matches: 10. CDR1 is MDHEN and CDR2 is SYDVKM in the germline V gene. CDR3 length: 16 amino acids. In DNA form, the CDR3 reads TGTGCCAGCAGTTTTGATCAGCGGGAGATCGGCAATGAGCAGTTCTTC. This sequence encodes CASSFDQREIGNEQFF.

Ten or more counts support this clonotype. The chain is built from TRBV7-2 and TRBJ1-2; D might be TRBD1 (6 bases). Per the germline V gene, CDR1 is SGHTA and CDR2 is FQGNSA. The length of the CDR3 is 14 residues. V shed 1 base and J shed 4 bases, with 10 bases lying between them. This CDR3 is CASSLVRGAYGYTF. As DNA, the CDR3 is TGTGCCAGCAGCTTAGTCCGGGGGGCCTATGGCTACACCTTC. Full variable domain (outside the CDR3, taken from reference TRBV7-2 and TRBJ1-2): GAGVSQSPSNKVTEKGKDVELRCDPISGHTALYWYRQSLGQGLEFLIYFQGNSAPDKSGLPSDRFSAERTGGSVSTLTIQRTQQEDSAVYLCASSLVRGAYGYTFGSGTRLTVV.

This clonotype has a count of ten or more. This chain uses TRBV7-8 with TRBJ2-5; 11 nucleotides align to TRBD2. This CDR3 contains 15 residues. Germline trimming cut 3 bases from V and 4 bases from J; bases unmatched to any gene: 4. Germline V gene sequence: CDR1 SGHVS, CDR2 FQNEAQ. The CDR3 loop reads CASSFGSGRGETQYF. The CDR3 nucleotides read TGTGCCAGCAGCTTCGGTAGCGGGAGGGGAGAGACCCAGTACTTC. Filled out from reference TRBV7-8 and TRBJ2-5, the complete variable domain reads GAGVSQSPRYKVAKRGQDVALRCDPISGHVSLFWYQQALGQGPEFLTYFQNEAQLDKSGLPSDRFFAERPEGSVSTLKIQRTQQEDSAVYLCASSFGSGRGETQYFGPGTRLLVL.